The 9 T cell receptor beta chains presented below share a single source sample, sequenced in a study of tissue T cells after allogeneic stem cell transplantation. Stated time point: mouse harvest day 7 after allogeneic transplant. The graft held 10^6 splenic CD5+ T cells and 10^7 T-cell-depleted bone marrow cells. Clones were sequenced by immunoSEQ multiplex PCR, and TCRdb holds only the in-frame ones, with some missing. In the table there are under 7,000 clones, 45% to 55% of which are singletons. The sequencing input was gut tissue. Receptors originate from a female BALB/c mouse given C57BL/6 T cells with graft-versus-host disease after an allogeneic hematopoietic cell transplant.

This clone was found a few times. The listed genes are named as in mouse. The read is 1 residue too short to cover the CDR3 end, so that end is filled in from the germline J gene. The chain employs TRBV3 and TRBJ1-4; 10 nucleotides align to TRBD1. The J segment lost 4 bases and the V segment lost 5 bases, leaving 4 bases of the junction unmatched. This CDR3 is 15 amino acids long. Germline loops: CDR1 SNHLY, CDR2 FYNGKV (reference sequence). The CDR3 bases that were read are TGTGCCAGCAGCAAGACAGGGGGCGGCAACGAAAGATTATTT. Its protein is CASSKTGGGNERLF. The whole CDR3 protein is CASSKTGGGNERLFF. The entire variable domain, with the rest obtained from reference TRBV3 and TRBJ1-4, is as follows: GPKVLQIPSHQIIDMGQMVTLNCDPVSNHLYFYWYKQILGQQMEFLVNFYNGKVMEKSKLFKDQFSVERPDGSYFTLKIQPTALEDSAVYFCASSKTGGGNERLFFGHGTKLSVL.

The sample holds a few counts of this clone. Genes and germline come from the mouse. The DNA ends 1 residue before the CDR3 does, and the rest of the CDR3 is filled in from the germline J gene. The rearrangement uses TRBV26 and TRBJ1-2; TRBD1 matches at 7 bases. There are 14 residues in the CDR3. J lost 4 bases, V lost 4 bases, and 6 bases had no gene match. CDR1 is KGHPV and CDR2 is FQNQEV in the germline V gene (reference sequence). The CDR3: CASSPTGRGSDYTF. The CDR3 DNA, read in part, is TGTGCCAGCAGTCCGACAGGGAGAGGCTCCGACTACACC.

The sample holds a few counts of this clone. Germline and genes: mouse. The read finishes 1 residue shy of the CDR3 end, and the germline J gene is used to complete it. The V and J genes are TRBV16 and TRBJ1-4; D gene ambiguous. The CDR3 is made up of 12 amino acids. V dropped 3 bases and J dropped 1 base, with 0 bases sitting between them. Germline CDR1 is SGHSA and CDR2 is FRNQAP. The CDR3 bases that were read are TGTGCAAGCAGCTTTTCCAACGAAAGATTATTT. It translates to CASSFSNERLF. The entire CDR3 is CASSFSNERLFF.

Notes on this clone: Mouse gene names apply. The read halts 1 residue ahead of the CDR3 end, with the missing end drawn from the germline J gene. This rearrangement joins TRBV29 to TRBJ2-7; D call uncertain. Trimming pared 6 bases from V and 0 bases from J, leaving 6 bases between. CDR3 length: 12 amino acids. The V gene's germline CDR1 is MSHET and CDR2 SYDVDS. The CDR3 bases that were read are TGTGCTAGCAGAGTCATCTCCTATGAACAGTAC. Protein sequence: CASRVISYEQY. The complete CDR3 sequence is CASRVISYEQYF.

This clone has a handful of counts. Mouse gene names and germline throughout. The sequence runs out 1 residue before the end of the CDR3; the remainder is reconstructed from the germline J gene. V and J are TRBV1 and TRBJ2-1; 9 nucleotides match TRBD2. The V and J ends lost 0 bases and 3 bases, in that order; junction bases with no gene match: 0. This CDR3 is built from 15 residues. Germline V gives CDR1 NSQYPW, CDR2 LRSPGD (reference sequence). The CDR3 reads CTCSADWGGYAEQFF. The part of the CDR3 DNA that was read is TGCACCTGCAGTGCAGACTGGGGGGGCTATGCTGAGCAGTTC.

Points on this clone: Here the gene names and germline are mouse. The read ends 1 residue before the CDR3 terminus; that terminus is restored from the germline J gene. The chain carries TRBV3 and TRBJ1-1; a weak D match, TRBD1 (6 bases). This CDR3 is 12 amino acids long. Deletions cut 6 bases from V and 1 base from J, with 6 bases between. In germline, CDR1 is SNHLY, CDR2 FYNGKV (reference sequence). Incomplete CDR3 DNA: TGTGCCAGCAGGACAGGGAACACAGAAGTCTTC. It yields the protein CASRTGNTEVF. The whole CDR3 reads CASRTGNTEVFF.

Only one count was recorded for this clone. All gene names here are mouse names. The CDR3 end is not reached by the read, which stops 1 residue before it; the germline J gene fills it in. The chain employs TRBV3 and TRBJ2-2; tentative D call: TRBD1 (5 bases). Germline V lookup: CDR1 SNHLY, CDR2 FYNGKV (reference sequence). This CDR3 comprises 14 residues. The germline V and J ends were trimmed by 4 bases and 0 bases, with 6 bases remaining between them. The covered CDR3 bases are TGTGCCAGCAGCTCGACAGCAAACACCGGGCAGCTCTAC. Protein sequence: CASSSTANTGQLY. The entire CDR3 protein reads CASSSTANTGQLYF.

In regard to this clone: Gene names are mouse gene names. The CDR3 end lies 1 residue beyond the end of the read and is filled in from the germline J gene. V is TRBV12-1 and J is TRBJ2-1; D tentatively fits TRBD1 or TRBD2 (6 bases each). Trimming shortened V by 3 bases and J by 0 bases, and 14 bases separated the two germline ends. CDR1 and CDR2 (germline): SGHSN, HYEKVE. The CDR3 consists of 16 residues. The part of the CDR3 DNA that was read is TGTGCCAGCTCTTACATTGGGGGCTATAACTATGCTGAGCAGTTC. Encoded protein: CASSYIGGYNYAEQF. The complete CDR3 reads CASSYIGGYNYAEQFF.

By sample share, this clone is large. Gene names denote mouse genes. The CDR3 goes on 1 residue after the read ends, and that part is filled in from the germline J gene. The sample carries other DNA sequences with the same CDR3. The chain recombines TRBV26 with TRBJ2-7, with D perhaps matching TRBD1 (5 bases). In germline, CDR1 is KGHPV, CDR2 FQNQEV (reference sequence). V gave up 2 bases and J gave up 3 bases, with 5 bases separating them. The CDR3 loop spans 12 amino acids. This chain's CDR3 is CASSLQGYEQYF. The sequenced part of the CDR3 DNA is TGTGCCAGCAGTCTGCAGGGCTATGAACAGTAC.